This TCR beta chain was observed in a study of T cell responses to AZD1222 COVID-19 vaccine. Whole-study findings and limits: The sample set comprised mostly white British donors with more females, and clonal diversity was possibly underestimated.

The CDR3 covers 14 residues. J gave up 4 bases and V 6 bases, and 5 bases lay outside the gene matches. Germline values: CDR1 MNHEY, CDR2 SVGAGI. As to this clone: Antigen specificity is unknown.

Measured with immunoSEQ multiplex PCR; TCRdb has only the in-frame clones, and not every one. Altogether fewer than 200,000 clones are present, 94% being singletons, with the ten largest covering about 1.5%. The material was peripheral blood, obtained 28 days after the second AZD1222 dose. This clonotype originated in an adult who received the AZD1222 COVID-19 vaccine. The chain links TRBV6-5 to TRBJ1-4; 7 nucleotides agree with TRBD1. CDR3 residues: CASRTAGGNEKLFF. CDR3 nucleotide sequence: TGTGCCAGCAGAACGGCAGGGGGTAATGAAAAACTGTTTTTT.